A selection of T cell receptor beta chains follows, all from one sample in a study of blood T cell repertoires in COVID-19. Assay: immunoSEQ multiplex PCR; the TCRdb copy retains only in-frame clones and omits some. The repertoire holds 60,000 to 75,000 clones, with 87% as singletons. Sequencing input: peripheral blood. The origin of the receptors is a woman in her 50s with COVID-19, enrolled during active disease. Each CDR3 is given with its conserved first and last residue. The D gene is left open where the match is weak. Not every row has a clone size; where given, it reads once, few, many or a size class.

abundance	d_gene	v_gene	j_gene	CDR3aa	CDR3nt
-	-	TRBV19	TRBJ1-2	CATSVGPPRNGYTF	TGTGCCACCTCTGTTGGCCCGCCGAGGAATGGCTACACCTTC
-	-	TRBV2	TRBJ2-5	CASNRDFQETQYF	TGTGCCAGCAACCGGGACTTTCAAGAGACCCAGTACTTC
once	-	TRBV7-8	TRBJ2-1	CASSTTTLADTYNEQFF	TGTGCCAGCAGCACAACCACCTTAGCGGATACCTACAATGAGCAGTTCTTC
-	TRBD2	TRBV28	TRBJ2-1	CASSFLRLAGGDNEQFF	TGTGCCAGCAGTTTCCTCAGACTCGCGGGAGGGGACAATGAGCAGTTCTTC
-	-	TRBV28	TRBJ2-2	CASSLGPLAGPTGELFF	TGTGCCAGCAGTTTAGGTCCTCTCGCGGGGCCCACCGGGGAGCTGTTTTTT
-	TRBD1	TRBV30	TRBJ1-4	CAWSLNTGTGNEKLFF	TGTGCCTGGAGTCTAAATACCGGGACAGGGAATGAAAAACTGTTTTTT
-	TRBD1	TRBV11-3	TRBJ2-5	CASSPPGQGAGETQYF	TGTGCCAGCAGCCCCCCGGGACAGGGGGCAGGGGAGACCCAGTACTTC
few	TRBD1	TRBV28	TRBJ1-2	CASSPKGAYYGYTF	TGTGCCAGCAGCCCGAAGGGGGCGTACTATGGCTACACCTTC
-	TRBD1	TRBV6-5	TRBJ1-1	CASRGGQGLEAFF	TGTGCCAGCAGGGGGGGACAGGGGTTGGAAGCTTTCTTT
-	TRBD1	TRBV7-9	TRBJ2-1	CASSLRTGGGNEQFF	TGTGCCAGCAGCTTACGGACAGGGGGCGGGAATGAGCAGTTCTTC
-	-	TRBV19	TRBJ2-1	CASSRALSHNEQFF	TGTGCCAGTAGTAGGGCGCTAAGCCACAATGAGCAGTTCTTC
-	-	TRBV18	TRBJ2-7	CASSPSSYEQYF	TGTGCCAGCTCACCGAGTTCCTACGAGCAGTACTTC
-	-	TRBV29-1	TRBJ1-2	CSVEPRQPYGYTF	TGCAGCGTTGAACCCCGACAGCCCTATGGCTACACCTTC
-	TRBD1	TRBV7-9	TRBJ1-1	CASSPKTGGTEAFF	TGTGCCAGCAGTCCTAAAACAGGGGGGACTGAAGCTTTCTTT
once	-	TRBV9	TRBJ2-7	CASSVGDSATYEQYF	TGTGCCAGCAGCGTAGGAGATAGCGCGACCTACGAGCAGTACTTC
-	-	TRBV3-1/TRBV3-2	TRBJ2-7	CASSQGLGVEQYF	TGTGCCAGCAGCCAAGGGTTAGGGGTGGAGCAGTACTTC
-	TRBD1	TRBV7-9	TRBJ1-2	CASSLAGTAIYGYTF	TGTGCCAGCAGCTTAGCCGGGACAGCTATCTATGGCTACACCTTC
once	-	TRBV27	TRBJ1-2	CASSLWGGKGYTF	TGTGCCAGCAGTTTATGGGGGGGCAAGGGCTACACCTTC
-	-	TRBV9	TRBJ2-5	CASSANYQETQYF	TGTGCCAGCAGCGCAAACTACCAAGAGACCCAGTACTTC
-	-	TRBV6-5	TRBJ2-2	CASVPSLSVTGELFF	TGTGCCAGCGTTCCCTCCTTATCTGTGACCGGGGAGCTGTTTTTT
few	-	TRBV7-3	TRBJ2-2	CASSFSVTGELFF	TGTGCCAGCAGCTTTTCGGTAACCGGGGAGCTGTTTTTT
-	-	TRBV9	TRBJ2-2	CASSAGLGGELFF	TGTGCCAGCAGCGCCGGACTGGGCGGGGAGCTGTTTTTT
-	TRBD1	TRBV29-1	TRBJ1-3	CSAAGQLGNTIYF	TGCAGCGCCGCGGGACAGCTTGGAAACACCATATATTTT
-	TRBD1	TRBV29-1	TRBJ2-2	CSVGQGVGTGELFF	TGCAGCGTTGGCCAGGGGGTTGGCACCGGGGAGCTGTTTTTT
-	-	TRBV6-2/TRBV6-3	TRBJ2-7	CASSYGRESYEQYF	TGTGCCAGCAGTTACGGGCGGGAAAGCTACGAGCAGTACTTC
-	TRBD2	TRBV11-2	TRBJ2-7	CASRRLRGRSDYEQYF	TGTGCCAGCAGACGACTTCGCGGGAGGTCGGACTACGAGCAGTACTTC
-	-	TRBV7-2	TRBJ1-1	CASSLVGGVDTEAFF	TGTGCCAGCAGCTTAGTGGGGGGAGTCGACACTGAAGCTTTCTTT
-	TRBD1	TRBV28	TRBJ1-4	CASSSDRVYKKLFF	TGTGCCAGCAGCTCCGACAGGGTTTATAAAAAACTGTTTTTT
-	-	TRBV9	TRBJ1-4	CASSAGTNEKLFF	TGTGCCAGCAGCGCGGGTACTAATGAAAAACTGTTTTTT
-	TRBD2	TRBV5-4	TRBJ2-3	CASSPTGGVDTQYF	TGTGCCAGCAGCCCAACTGGGGGGGTGGATACGCAGTATTTT
-	-	TRBV14	TRBJ2-7	CASSPTAYEQYF	TGTGCCAGCAGCCCTACGGCCTACGAGCAGTACTTC